The sample holds many counts of the clone carrying this T cell receptor beta chain. Between the trimmed V and J ends, which lost 4 bases and 6 bases, there was a span of 14 bases. This CDR3 is built from 14 residues. Germline V lookup: CDR1 SGHRS, CDR2 YFSETQ. This entry is derived from a study of T-cell reconstitution after alpha-beta-depleted transplantation in children. Unique molecular identifiers were built into the TCRbeta library. MiXCR, run by TCRdb on the PCR reads, gives a single entry per CDR3 protein. Of approximately 590,000 distinct CDR3 sequences listed, roughly 10% are singletons. The TCR was taken from a human donor who donated a stem cell graft to a child with acute myeloid leukemia. This chain joins TRBV5-1 and TRBJ2-4, with D unclear. Sample: PBMCs from the stem cell graft donor, taken from the stem cell graft. CDR3 nucleotide sequence: TGCGCCAGCAGCCCGGTTGAAGGGCGAAACATTCAGTACTTC. Protein sequence: CASSPVEGRNIQYF.